Each of the 20 T cell receptor beta chains below was sequenced from the same sample in a study of cytomegalovirus exposure and HLA in healthy donors. Vbeta (60) and Jbeta (13) primers were used in the PCR. Sequencing was performed with immunoSEQ multiplex PCR; in TCRdb, only in-frame clones are kept and a portion is missing. The data contain about 160,000 clones, approximately 80% of them singletons. Material: PBMCs. Receptors originate from a male donor in good health and CMV-seropositive.

The table lists this clone with a count of one. Written as DNA, the CDR3 is TGTGCCAGCAGCTCTAGGATGGAAGCGGGCTCCTACGAGCAGTACTTC. Translation: CASSSRMEAGSYEQYF. The V call is TRBV7-9, the J call TRBJ2-5; possibly TRBD2 for D (6 bases). The DNA end is a closer match to TRBJ2-7, so the J assignment may be wrong. This CDR3 region has 16 residues. Germline V gene lookup returns CDR1 SEHNR and CDR2 FQNEAQ (reference sequence).

By sample fraction, this clone is medium-sized. The chain is built from TRBV13 and TRBJ2-1; 7 bases match TRBD2. There are 15 residues in the CDR3. V lost 5 bases to trimming and J lost 7 bases; unmatched junction nucleotides: 11. CDR1 PRHDT and CDR2 FYEKMQ come from the germline V gene (reference sequence). The CDR3: CASSQRRENLNEQFF. In DNA, the CDR3 is TGTGCCAGCAGCCAGCGGCGGGAGAATTTAAATGAGCAGTTCTTC.

The rearrangement uses TRBV7-2 and TRBJ2-1; possible D gene TRBD2, 5 bases. Trimming took off 4 bases at V and 7 bases at J, with 5 bases between the two ends. CDR1 is SGHTA and CDR2 is FQGNSA in the germline V gene. This CDR3 region has 11 residues. The chain's CDR3 is CASSSGNEQFF. The CDR3 DNA follows: TGTGCCAGCAGCTCGGGGAATGAGCAGTTCTTC. Complete variable domain (other parts from reference TRBV7-2 and TRBJ2-1): GAGVSQSPSNKVTEKGKDVELRCDPISGHTALYWYRQSLGQGLEFLIYFQGNSAPDKSGLPSDRFSAERTGGSVSTLTIQRTQQEDSAVYLCASSSGNEQFFGPGTRLTVL.

J is TRBJ2-4 and V is TRBV7-2; weak D call: TRBD1 (5 bases). Germline CDR1 reads SGHTA; CDR2 reads FQGNSA. CDR3 length equals 14 residues. Trimming shortened V by 2 bases and J by 7 bases, and 12 bases separated the two germline ends. In nucleotides, the CDR3 is TGTGCCAGCAGCTTATATATGCAGGGTAACATTCAGTACTTC. Protein: CASSLYMQGNIQYF.

This chain uses TRBV18 with TRBJ2-7, with D perhaps matching TRBD2 (5 bases). Trimming took 3 bases from V and 3 from J, leaving 12 bases between them. This CDR3 contains 14 residues. CDR1 is KGHSH, CDR2 LQKENI, per germline. The CDR3: CASSPDHGDYEQYF. The CDR3 DNA sequence: TGTGCCAGCTCACCTGACCACGGGGACTACGAGCAGTACTTC.

The chain has TRBV7-2 and TRBJ2-5, with D perhaps TRBD1 (5 bases). Germline loops: CDR1 SGHTA, CDR2 FQGNSA. Trimming left V 4 bases short and J 5 bases short, with 5 bases between. The CDR3 has 11 residues. Written as DNA, the CDR3 is TGTGCCAGCAGCTACAGGGAGACCCAGTACTTC. Amino acids: CASSYRETQYF.

V and J are TRBV27 and TRBJ1-5; maybe TRBD1 (6 bases). Looked up from germline, CDR1 is MNHEY and CDR2 is SMNVEV (reference sequence). This CDR3 is 15 amino acids long. Trimming shortened V by 7 bases and J by 4 bases, and 17 bases separated the two germline ends. The CDR3 here is CASMRGGGGNQPQHF. CDR3 DNA sequence: TGTGCCAGCATGAGGGGAGGGGGTGGGAATCAGCCCCAGCATTTT.

The V and J genes are TRBV5-1 and TRBJ2-7; D may be TRBD1 (5 bases). CDR3 size: 14 residues. Germline CDR1 is SGHRS and CDR2 is YFSETQ. The germline V and J ends were trimmed by 0 bases and 5 bases, with 12 bases remaining between them. The CDR3 region is CASSLVQAANEQYF. The CDR3 bases are TGCGCCAGCAGCTTGGTACAGGCCGCCAACGAGCAGTACTTC. Filled out from reference TRBV5-1 and TRBJ2-7, the complete variable domain reads KAGVTQTPRYLIKTRGQQVTLSCSPISGHRSVSWYQQTPGQGLQFLFEYFSETQRNKGNFPGRFSGRQFSNSRSEMNVSTLELGDSALYLCASSLVQAANEQYFGPGTRLTVT.

V usage is TRBV5-1 and J usage is TRBJ2-2; D gene ambiguous. Per the germline V gene, CDR1 is SGHRS and CDR2 is YFSETQ. The ends were cut back, 4 bases at V and 4 bases at J, with 8 bases in the middle. This CDR3 region has 13 residues. This CDR3 reads CASSPRLTGELFF. CDR3 coding DNA: TGCGCCAGCAGCCCCCGTCTCACCGGGGAGCTGTTTTTT.

V gene TRBV7-2 combines with J gene TRBJ1-2; perhaps TRBD1 as D (5 bases). Germline-derived CDR1 and CDR2 are SGHTA and FQGNSA. The CDR3 runs to 14 residues. V lost 5 bases to trimming and J lost 5 bases, with 15 bases between them. As DNA, the CDR3 is TGTGCCAGCAGCGCGGGAACCGGGGGATATGGCTACACCTTC. Protein sequence: CASSAGTGGYGYTF. Full variable domain (outside the CDR3, taken from reference TRBV7-2 and TRBJ1-2): GAGVSQSPSNKVTEKGKDVELRCDPISGHTALYWYRQSLGQGLEFLIYFQGNSAPDKSGLPSDRFSAERTGGSVSTLTIQRTQQEDSAVYLCASSAGTGGYGYTFGSGTRLTVV.

The chain joins TRBV6-5 to TRBJ1-1; TRBD1 matches at 9 bases. After removal of 5 bases from V and 6 bases from J, the junction contained 1 base not matched to a gene. Germline V lookup: CDR1 MNHEY, CDR2 SVGAGI. CDR3 length: 12 residues. Written as DNA, the CDR3 is TGTGCCAGCAGTCGACAGGGGGCTGAAGCTTTCTTT. Translation gives CASSRQGAEAFF.

V and J are TRBV7-9 and TRBJ1-2; TRBD1 is a possible D gene (6 bases). Germline CDR1 is SEHNR and CDR2 is FQNEAQ (reference sequence). V gave up 8 bases and J gave up 3 bases, with 13 bases separating them. The length of the CDR3 is 13 residues. The CDR3 region is CASGQRQDYGYTF. As DNA, the CDR3 is TGTGCCAGCGGTCAAAGACAGGACTATGGCTACACCTTC.

The rearrangement joins TRBV18 to TRBJ1-2; 7 nucleotides line up with TRBD1. V shed 3 bases and J 8 bases; nucleotides not matched to a gene: 6. Germline V gene sequence: CDR1 KGHSH, CDR2 LQKENI. This CDR3 has 13 amino acids. The CDR3 region is CASSPGQFSGYTF. The CDR3 region has the DNA TGTGCCAGCTCACCGGGACAGTTCAGCGGCTACACCTTC.

The CDR3 is CASSPGQLYEQYF. CDR3 in DNA: TGTGCCAGCAGTCCAGGACAGCTCTACGAGCAGTACTTC. The genes are TRBV2 and TRBJ2-7; TRBD1 might be the D (6 bases). V lost 5 bases, J lost 3 bases, and 11 bases lay in between. The CDR3 is 13 residues long. Germline V gives CDR1 SNHLY, CDR2 FYNNEI.

The DNA of the CDR3 is TGTGCCAGCAGCCCTACGCTTGCGAGGTTTGAAGCTTTCTTT. Amino acids: CASSPTLARFEAFF. This rearrangement joins TRBV7-8 to TRBJ1-1; D is uncertain. V lost 5 bases, J lost 7 bases, and 17 bases lay in between. This CDR3 comprises 14 residues. Looked up from germline, CDR1 is SGHVS and CDR2 is FQNEAQ. The complete variable domain, with remaining parts taken from reference TRBV7-8 and TRBJ1-1, reads GAGVSQSPRYKVAKRGQDVALRCDPISGHVSLFWYQQALGQGPEFLTYFQNEAQLDKSGLPSDRFFAERPEGSVSTLKIQRTQQEDSAVYLCASSPTLARFEAFFGQGTRLTVV.

V is TRBV7-2 and J is TRBJ2-3, with 10 bases lining up with TRBD2. CDR1 and CDR2 from the germline V gene are SGHTA and FQGNSA. The CDR3 is 15 residues long. V dropped 6 bases and J dropped 6; count of bases not matched to a gene: 9. CDR3 sequence (DNA): TGTGCCAGCAGGCCTCTAGCGGGGGCATCGGATACGCAGTATTTT. As protein: CASRPLAGASDTQYF.

The chain has TRBV21-1 and TRBJ1-5. TRBV21-1 is a pseudogene. This CDR3 is 14 amino acids long. The CDR3 loop reads CASSTGRVNQPQHF. In nucleotides, the CDR3 is TGTGCCAGCAGCACGGGGAGGGTCAATCAGCCCCAGCATTTT.

The chain employs TRBV5-6 and TRBJ2-2, with D tentatively TRBD2 (6 bases). Germline V CDR1 and CDR2: SGHDT, YYEEEE. The CDR3 loop spans 15 amino acids. V lost 5 bases to trimming and J lost 1 base, with 12 bases between them. The CDR3 region is CASSSGTGNTGELFF. The CDR3 bases are TGTGCCAGCAGTTCTGGGACTGGGAACACCGGGGAGCTGTTTTTT.

This chain links TRBV18 with TRBJ2-6; 7 nucleotides line up with TRBD2. Germline V gene data show CDR1 as KGHSH and CDR2 as LQKENI. This CDR3 has 15 amino acids. J gave up 5 bases and V 3 bases, and 4 bases lay outside the gene matches. CDR3 coding DNA: TGTGCCAGCTCACCGGGAGGGAACCGGGCCAACGTCCTGACTTTC. Its protein is CASSPGGNRANVLTF. The complete variable domain, with remaining parts taken from reference TRBV18 and TRBJ2-6, reads NAGVMQNPRHLVRRRGQEARLRCSPMKGHSHVYWYRQLPEEGLKFMVYLQKENIIDESGMPKERFSAEFPKEGPSILRIQQVVRGDSAAYFCASSPGGNRANVLTFGAGSRLTVL.

The chain combines TRBV4-3 with TRBJ1-4, with TRBD1 as a possible D gene (5 bases). The CDR3 totals 14 residues. CDR1 is LGHNA and CDR2 is YSLEER in the germline V gene. The V and J ends lost 4 bases and 4 bases respectively, with 10 bases between them. The CDR3 is CASSLMGGNEKLFF. The DNA of the CDR3 is TGCGCCAGCAGCCTAATGGGGGGTAATGAAAAACTGTTTTTT.